This is a list of T cell receptor beta chains from one sample in a study of CD8 T cells in ankylosing spondylitis. TCRdb used MiXCR to reprocess the 5' RACE reads, holding one entry per CDR3 protein. The table has about 540,000 distinct CDR3 sequences, about 12% seen once. The sequenced material came from blood, either unsorted or a sorted T cell fraction (not recorded which). These receptors all stem from a male donor with ankylosing spondylitis. Both conserved end residues are part of each CDR3. Each record gives: clone size, J gene, V gene, D gene, CDR3 protein, CDR3 DNA. The D gene is left open where the match is weak. The size field is filled for only some rows; it gives once, few, many or a size class.

>-|TRBJ2-7|TRBV14|-
CASSYSAGYEQYF
TGTGCCAGCAGTTATTCAGCGGGCTACGAGCAGTACTTC
>-|TRBJ1-3|TRBV12-3/TRBV12-4|-
CASSAQGSGNTIYF
TGTGCCAGCAGTGCACAGGGCTCTGGAAACACCATATATTTT
>-|TRBJ2-5|TRBV5-6|-
CASSLAGYPYQETQYF
TGTGCCAGCAGCTTGGCCGGCTACCCGTACCAAGAGACCCAGTACTTC
>-|TRBJ1-1|TRBV10-1|-
CATREAPNTEAFF
TGCGCCACCCGGGAGGCCCCGAACACTGAAGCTTTCTTT
>few|TRBJ2-1|TRBV12-3/TRBV12-4|TRBD1
CASTFGQGALNEQFF
TGTGCCAGCACCTTCGGACAGGGGGCTCTGAATGAGCAGTTCTTC
>few|TRBJ1-6|TRBV2|-
CASSFDGVNSPLHF
TGTGCCAGCAGTTTCGACGGGGTTAATTCACCCCTCCACTTT
>few|TRBJ2-5|TRBV2|-
CASRGHQETQYF
TGTGCCAGCAGGGGCCATCAAGAGACCCAGTACTTC
>few|TRBJ1-2|TRBV12-3/TRBV12-4|-
CASSRVNYGYTF
TGTGCCAGCAGTAGGGTTAACTATGGCTACACCTTC
>-|TRBJ1-5|TRBV27|-
CASRPGRKRGLYQPQHF
TGTGCCAGCAGACCCGGGAGAAAGAGGGGACTATATCAGCCCCAGCATTTT
>-|TRBJ2-5|TRBV10-3|TRBD1
CAIRQGVLETQYF
TGTGCCATCAGACAGGGGGTCCTGGAGACCCAGTACTTC
>few|TRBJ2-2|TRBV3-1|TRBD1
CASSQRGQTNTGELFF
TGTGCCAGCAGCCAACGGGGACAGACGAACACCGGGGAGCTGTTTTTT
>few|TRBJ2-7|TRBV20-1|-
CSAQPSLEQYF
TGCAGTGCCCAGCCCTCTTTGGAGCAGTACTTC
>-|TRBJ1-2|TRBV7-2|TRBD1
CASSLAGTAYGYTF
TGTGCCAGCAGCTTAGCCGGGACAGCCTATGGCTACACCTTC
>few|TRBJ1-2|TRBV7-8|TRBD1
CASNPTGGRYGYTF
TGTGCCAGCAACCCCACAGGGGGCCGGTATGGCTACACCTTC
>many|TRBJ2-1|TRBV12-3/TRBV12-4|-
CASSFGGYNEQFF
TGTGCCAGCAGCTTCGGCGGTTACAATGAGCAGTTCTTC
>-|TRBJ2-3|TRBV12-3/TRBV12-4|TRBD2
CASSLVGASGRAGDTQYF
TGTGCCAGCAGTTTAGTGGGGGCTAGCGGGAGGGCCGGAGATACGCAGTATTTT
>-|TRBJ1-4|TRBV12-3/TRBV12-4|-
CASSSVAGEKLFF
TGTGCCAGCAGTTCCGTGGCGGGGGAAAAACTGTTTTTT
>few|TRBJ1-1|TRBV20-1|-
CSARDARNTEAFF
TGCAGTGCTAGAGATGCCAGGAACACTGAAGCTTTCTTT
>-|TRBJ2-1|TRBV7-2|TRBD2
CASSLTSGGVVEQFF
TGTGCCAGCAGCTTGACTAGCGGGGGGGTAGTTGAGCAGTTCTTC
>once|TRBJ2-1|TRBV11-3|-
CASSSLGAGSSYNEQFF
TGTGCCAGCAGCTCCCTGGGGGCGGGGAGCTCCTACAATGAGCAGTTCTTC
>-|TRBJ1-3|TRBV18|TRBD1
CASSPTRQGAIGNTIYF
TGTGCCAGCTCACCTACTAGACAGGGGGCTATCGGAAACACCATATATTTT
>many|TRBJ2-2|TRBV24-1|-
CATSSLNTGELFF
TGTGCCACCAGTTCTCTGAACACCGGGGAGCTGTTTTTT
>few|TRBJ2-5|TRBV5-1|-
CASSSGDRETQYF
TGCGCCAGCAGCTCGGGAGATCGGGAGACCCAGTACTTC
>few|TRBJ2-3|TRBV20-1|-
CSARGGVAFHSTDTQYF
TGCAGTGCAAGAGGCGGTGTGGCCTTCCATAGCACAGATACGCAGTATTTT
>-|TRBJ2-5|TRBV14|-
CASSQDIFAETQYF
TGTGCCAGCAGCCAAGACATCTTCGCCGAGACCCAGTACTTC
>few|TRBJ1-1|TRBV2|-
CASSAQQNTEAFF
TGTGCCAGCAGCGCACAGCAAAACACTGAAGCTTTCTTT
>-|TRBJ2-1|TRBV5-6|TRBD2
CASSFISGRGGEQFF
TGTGCCAGCAGCTTTATCAGCGGGAGGGGAGGTGAGCAGTTCTTC
>few|TRBJ1-1|TRBV29-1|TRBD1
CSVAGTGGVEAFF
TGCAGCGTGGCCGGGACAGGGGGCGTTGAAGCTTTCTTT
>-|TRBJ1-6|TRBV3-1|TRBD1
CASSQGQGGGSPLHF
TGTGCCAGCAGCCAGGGACAGGGTGGTGGTTCACCCCTCCACTTT
>few|TRBJ2-1|TRBV12-3/TRBV12-4|TRBD2
CASRRPPASGREAYNEQFF
TGTGCCAGCAGACGCCCTCCGGCTAGCGGGAGGGAAGCGTACAATGAGCAGTTCTTC
>-|TRBJ2-1|TRBV27|-
CASSLFQGWGIYNEQFF
TGTGCCAGCAGTTTATTCCAGGGATGGGGTATCTACAATGAGCAGTTCTTC
>few|TRBJ1-5|TRBV6-1|TRBD1
CASSMGTGGQPQHF
TGTGCCAGCAGCATGGGGACAGGCGGGCAGCCCCAGCATTTT
>many|TRBJ1-2|TRBV5-1|TRBD1
CASSPRTGNYGYTF
TGCGCCAGCAGCCCTCGGACAGGGAACTATGGCTACACCTTC
>-|TRBJ2-7|TRBV15|TRBD2
CATSRDGGGGYEQYF
TGTGCCACCAGCAGAGATGGAGGCGGGGGCTACGAGCAGTACTTC
>few|TRBJ2-1|TRBV20-1|TRBD2
CSASPTSGRWLDEQFF
TGCAGTGCTAGCCCGACTAGCGGGAGATGGTTAGATGAGCAGTTCTTC
>many|TRBJ2-3|TRBV4-2|-
CASSPRSAGSADTQYF
TGTGCCAGCAGCCCACGATCGGCGGGGTCAGCAGATACGCAGTATTTT
>few|TRBJ2-2|TRBV5-1|-
CASSLEGRTRELFF
TGCGCCAGCAGCTTGGAAGGGCGAACAAGGGAGCTGTTTTTT
>-|TRBJ2-6|TRBV9|-
CASSVGGVSGANVLTF
TGTGCCAGCAGCGTAGGGGGGGTCTCTGGGGCCAACGTCCTGACTTTC
>-|TRBJ1-5|TRBV6-1|-
CASSEPPNGHQPQHF
TGTGCCAGCAGTGAGCCTCCAAACGGGCATCAGCCCCAGCATTTT
>-|TRBJ2-1|TRBV3-1|-
CASSQVRGTYNEQFF
TGTGCCAGCAGCCAAGTCAGGGGTACTTACAATGAGCAGTTCTTC
>many|TRBJ1-2|TRBV29-1|-
CSVGTDTNYGYTF
TGCAGCGTTGGAACAGATACTAACTATGGCTACACCTTC
>few|TRBJ1-2|TRBV29-1|-
CSADSNYGYTF
TGCAGCGCGGACAGTAACTATGGCTACACCTTC
>few|TRBJ1-1|TRBV5-1|-
CASSLDAGWSEAFF
TGCGCCAGCAGCTTGGACGCCGGGTGGAGTGAAGCTTTCTTT
>many|TRBJ2-1|TRBV11-3|TRBD2
CASSLIAGGEGEQFF
TGTGCCAGCAGCTTAATCGCGGGAGGGGAGGGTGAGCAGTTCTTC
>few|TRBJ1-2|TRBV12-3/TRBV12-4|-
CASSLTEGDNYGYTF
TGTGCCAGCAGTTTAACGGAGGGAGATAACTATGGCTACACCTTC
>-|TRBJ1-2|TRBV6-5|-
CASSSRSGSYGYTF
TGTGCCAGCAGTTCGCGTTCAGGGTCCTATGGCTACACCTTC
>few|TRBJ2-3|TRBV20-1|-
CSAEMGLVTDTQYF
TGCAGTGCTGAGATGGGTTTGGTCACAGATACGCAGTATTTT
>-|TRBJ2-3|TRBV7-2|-
CASSLRGQVSTDTQYF
TGTGCCAGCAGCTTAAGGGGACAAGTTAGCACAGATACGCAGTATTTT
>-|TRBJ2-5|TRBV19|-
CASSITGTETQYF
TGTGCCAGTAGTATCACAGGGACGGAGACCCAGTACTTC